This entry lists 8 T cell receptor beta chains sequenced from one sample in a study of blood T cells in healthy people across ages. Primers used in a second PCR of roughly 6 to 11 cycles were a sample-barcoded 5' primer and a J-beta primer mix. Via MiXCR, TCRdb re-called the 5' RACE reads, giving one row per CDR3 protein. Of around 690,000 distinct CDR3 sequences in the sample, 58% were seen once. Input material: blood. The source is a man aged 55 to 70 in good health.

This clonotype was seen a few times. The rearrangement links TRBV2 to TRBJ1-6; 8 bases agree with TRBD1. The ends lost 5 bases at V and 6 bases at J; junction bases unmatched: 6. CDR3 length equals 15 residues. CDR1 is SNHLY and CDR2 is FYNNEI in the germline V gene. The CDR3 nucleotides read TGTGCCAGCAGTCCCCAGACAGGGGCTAATTCACCCCTCCACTTT. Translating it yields CASSPQTGANSPLHF.

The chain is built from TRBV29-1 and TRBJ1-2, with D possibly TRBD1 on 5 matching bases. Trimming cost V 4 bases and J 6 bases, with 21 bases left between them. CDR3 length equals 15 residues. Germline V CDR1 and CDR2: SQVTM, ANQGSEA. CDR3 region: CSVAPTVVLQNGYTF. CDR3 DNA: TGCAGCGTTGCCCCGACAGTCGTTCTCCAGAATGGCTACACCTTC. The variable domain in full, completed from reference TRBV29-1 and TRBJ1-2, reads SAVISQKPSRDICQRGTSLTIQCQVDSQVTMMFWYRQQPGQSLTLIATANQGSEATYESGFVIDKFPISRPNLTFSTLTVSNMSPEDSSIYLCSVAPTVVLQNGYTFGSGTRLTVV.

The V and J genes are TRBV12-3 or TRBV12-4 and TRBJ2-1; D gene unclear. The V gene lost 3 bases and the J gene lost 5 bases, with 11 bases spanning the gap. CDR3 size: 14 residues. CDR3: CASSFGSPNNEQFF. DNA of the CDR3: TGTGCCAGCAGTTTTGGCAGCCCGAACAATGAGCAGTTCTTC.

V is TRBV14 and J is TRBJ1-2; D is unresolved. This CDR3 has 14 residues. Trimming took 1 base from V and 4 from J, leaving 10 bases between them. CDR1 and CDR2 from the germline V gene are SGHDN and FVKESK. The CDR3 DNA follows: TGTGCCAGCAGCCAAGGGGTTTTCCCCTATGGCTACACCTTC. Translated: CASSQGVFPYGYTF. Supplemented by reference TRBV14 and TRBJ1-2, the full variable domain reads EAGVTQFPSHSVIEKGQTVTLRCDPISGHDNLYWYRRVMGKEIKFLLHFVKESKQDESGMPNNRFLAERTGGTYSTLKVQPAELEDSGVYFCASSQGVFPYGYTFGSGTRLTVV.

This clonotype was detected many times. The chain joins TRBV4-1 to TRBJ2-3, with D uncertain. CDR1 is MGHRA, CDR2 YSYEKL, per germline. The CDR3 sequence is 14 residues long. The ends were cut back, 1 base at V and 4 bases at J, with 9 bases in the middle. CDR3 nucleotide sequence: TGCGCCAGCAGCCAAGCCCGATCTCCAGATACGCAGTATTTT. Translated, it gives CASSQARSPDTQYF.

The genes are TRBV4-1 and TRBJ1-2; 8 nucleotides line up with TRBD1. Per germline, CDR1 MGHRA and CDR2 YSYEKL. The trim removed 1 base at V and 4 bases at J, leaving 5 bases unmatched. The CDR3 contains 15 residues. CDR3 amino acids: CASSQGPTGVYGYTF. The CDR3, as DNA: TGCGCCAGCAGCCAAGGTCCGACAGGGGTCTATGGCTACACCTTC.

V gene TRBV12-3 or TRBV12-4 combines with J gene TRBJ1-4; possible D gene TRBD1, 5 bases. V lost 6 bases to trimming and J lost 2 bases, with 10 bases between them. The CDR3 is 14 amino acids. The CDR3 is CASSPGGTNEKLFF. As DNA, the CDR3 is TGTGCCAGCAGCCCCGGGGGGACTAATGAAAAACTGTTTTTT.

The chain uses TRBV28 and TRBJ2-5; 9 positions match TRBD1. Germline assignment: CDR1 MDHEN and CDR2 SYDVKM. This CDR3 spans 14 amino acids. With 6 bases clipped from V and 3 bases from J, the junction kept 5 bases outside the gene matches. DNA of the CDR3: TGTGCCAGCAGCCCATGGGACAGGGAAGAGACCCAGTACTTC. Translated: CASSPWDREETQYF.